This T cell receptor beta chain stems from a study of cytomegalovirus exposure and HLA in healthy donors. Study-level points and caveats: A missense variant in DCLRE1C was later tied to TCR beta V- and J-gene trimming. Reportedly, HLA-A and HLA-B alleles of most subjects were accurately predicted from TCR beta. It was shown in a later analysis that HLA-associated TCR beta chains were more clonally expanded than other, equally common chains. The study labeled 170 or so TCR beta chains cytomegalovirus-associated.

There are 19 residues in the CDR3. CDR1 and CDR2 from the germline V gene are SGHRS and YFSETQ. V was pared by 0 bases and J by 3 bases, with 12 bases of the junction left unmatched. Comments on this clone: No antigen is known for it.

PCR used 60 Vbeta primers and 13 Jbeta primers. Sequencing was performed with immunoSEQ multiplex PCR; in TCRdb, only in-frame clones are kept and a portion is missing. The repertoire holds about 160,000 clones, with more than 75% as singletons. This clonotype originated in a human donor in good health. Input material: PBMCs. The V gene is TRBV5-1, the J gene TRBJ2-3; 11 bases match TRBD2. CDR3: CASSLAASGGLGVTDTQYF. CDR3 nucleotide sequence: TGCGCCAGCAGCTTGGCCGCTAGCGGGGGGTTGGGTGTAACAGATACGCAGTATTTT.